This T cell receptor (beta chain) was recovered during a study of blood T cells in healthy people across ages. Germline V gene lookup returns CDR1 LGHNA and CDR2 YSLEER. CDR3 length: 16 amino acids. V was clipped by 0 bases and J by 4 bases, with 13 bases between them. The use of a sample-barcoded 5' primer and a J-beta primer mix characterized a second PCR of roughly 6 to 11 cycles. Using its own MiXCR run on the 5' RACE reads, TCRdb lists one record per CDR3 protein. In the table there are roughly 1.5 million distinct CDR3 sequences, under 55% of which are singletons. J is TRBJ2-1 and V is TRBV4-3, with a weak D call TRBD2 (6 bases). The sample comprised blood. The sequence was obtained from a woman younger than 35 in good health. Written as DNA, the CDR3 is TGCGCCAGCAGCCAAGAGATAGGGAGGCGTTACAATGAGCAGTTCTTC. Protein sequence: CASSQEIGRRYNEQFF.